This TCR beta chain is from a study of cytomegalovirus exposure and HLA in healthy donors. General study results and limits: A further, later analysis showed that HLA-associated TCR beta chains (compared with equally common others) were more clonally expanded. Some 16,000 TCR beta sequences were associated with HLA alleles at 0.05 false discovery rate in a later analysis.

With 60 Vbeta and 13 Jbeta primers, the PCR was carried out. Sequenced by immunoSEQ multiplex PCR; TCRdb stores in-frame clones only, minus some. This table holds approximately 190,000 clones, 85% to 90% found once. In regard to this clone: The target antigen is unknown.

V lost 3 bases and J 4 bases, leaving 9 bases between the germline ends. CDR1 is LNHDA and CDR2 is SQIVND in the germline V gene (reference sequence). There are 13 residues in the CDR3. The sequence derives from a man between 25 and 39 years old in good health and CMV-seronegative. This chain joins TRBV19 and TRBJ1-1, with D possibly being TRBD1 (6 bases). The sequenced material came from PBMCs. CDR3 sequence: CASSMTRGTEAFF. As DNA, the CDR3 is TGTGCCAGTAGTATGACCAGGGGCACTGAAGCTTTCTTT.